Sequencing of this T cell receptor (beta chain) was carried out in a study of blood T cells in healthy people across ages. Broader study findings: Age showed a roughly linear inverse relationship with TCR beta diversity per million T cells.

A note on this clonotype: What it binds is unknown.

A second PCR of 7 to 11 cycles used a sample-barcoded 5' primer and a J-beta primer mix. TCRdb reanalysed the 5' RACE reads using MiXCR and keeps one entry per CDR3 protein. The table includes roughly 1.4 million distinct CDR3 sequences, around 55% detected once. CDR1 is DFQATT, CDR2 SNEGSKA, per germline (reference sequence). This CDR3 is 13 amino acids long. Material for sequencing was blood. The clonotype was recovered from a man aged 18 to 30 in good health. The V and J genes are TRBV20-1 and TRBJ2-4; 9 nucleotides match TRBD2. The DNA end favors TRBJ2-7, so the J call may be wrong. In DNA, the CDR3 is TGCAGTGCTAGGGGACTAGCAAAATACGAGCAGTACTTC. Translation gives CSARGLAKYEQYF.